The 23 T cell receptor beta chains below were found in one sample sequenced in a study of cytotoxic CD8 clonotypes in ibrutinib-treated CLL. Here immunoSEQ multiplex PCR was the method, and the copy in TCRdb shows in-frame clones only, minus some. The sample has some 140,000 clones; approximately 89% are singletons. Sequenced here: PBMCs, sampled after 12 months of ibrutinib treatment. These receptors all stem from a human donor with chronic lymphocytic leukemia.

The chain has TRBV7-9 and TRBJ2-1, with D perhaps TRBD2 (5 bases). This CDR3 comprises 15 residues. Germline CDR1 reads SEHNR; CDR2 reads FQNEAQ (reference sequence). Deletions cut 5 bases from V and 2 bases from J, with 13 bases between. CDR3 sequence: CASSPRGSAYNEQFF. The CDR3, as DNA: TGTGCCAGCAGCCCACGGGGTAGTGCCTACAATGAGCAGTTCTTC.

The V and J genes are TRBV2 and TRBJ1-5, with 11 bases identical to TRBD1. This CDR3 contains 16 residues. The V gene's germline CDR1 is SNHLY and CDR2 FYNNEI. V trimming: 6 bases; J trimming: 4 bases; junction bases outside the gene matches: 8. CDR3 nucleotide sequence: TGTGCCAGCAGAGGGACAGGGGGATTAAGTAATCAGCCCCAGCATTTT. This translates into CASRGTGGLSNQPQHF.

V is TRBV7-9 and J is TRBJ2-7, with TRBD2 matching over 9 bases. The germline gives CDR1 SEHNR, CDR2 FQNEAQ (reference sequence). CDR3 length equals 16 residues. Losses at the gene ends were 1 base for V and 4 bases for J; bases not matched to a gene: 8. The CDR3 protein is CASSLVDVTSGYEQYF. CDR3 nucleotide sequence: TGTGCCAGCAGCTTAGTTGACGTGACTAGCGGTTACGAGCAGTACTTC.

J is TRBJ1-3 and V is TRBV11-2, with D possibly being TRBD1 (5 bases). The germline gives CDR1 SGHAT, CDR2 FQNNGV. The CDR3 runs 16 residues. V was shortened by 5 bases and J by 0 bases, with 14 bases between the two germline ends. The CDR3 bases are TGTGCCAGCAGCCCGCCCGACGGGACCTCTGGAAACACCATATATTTT. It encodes CASSPPDGTSGNTIYF.

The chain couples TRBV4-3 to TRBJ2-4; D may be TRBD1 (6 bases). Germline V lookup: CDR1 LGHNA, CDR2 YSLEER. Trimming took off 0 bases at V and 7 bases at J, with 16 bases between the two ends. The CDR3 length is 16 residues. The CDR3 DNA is TGCGCCAGCAGCCAAGATGGGGGCGGACCTGCTAACATTCAGTACTTC. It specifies CASSQDGGGPANIQYF.

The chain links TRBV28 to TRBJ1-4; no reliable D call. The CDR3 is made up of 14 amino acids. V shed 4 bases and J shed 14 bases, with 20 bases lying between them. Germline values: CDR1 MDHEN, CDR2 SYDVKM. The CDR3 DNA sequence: TGTGCCAGCAGTTCATACCAGACGGACCTGGGGCTGTTTTTT. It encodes CASSSYQTDLGLFF.

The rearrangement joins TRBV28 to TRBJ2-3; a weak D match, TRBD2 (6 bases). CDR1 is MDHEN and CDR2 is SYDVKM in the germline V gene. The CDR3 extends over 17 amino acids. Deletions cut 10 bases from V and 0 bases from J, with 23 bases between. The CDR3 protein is CATTHRRGGTSTDTQYF. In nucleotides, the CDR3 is TGTGCCACCACTCATCGCCGGGGCGGGACTAGCACAGATACGCAGTATTTT.

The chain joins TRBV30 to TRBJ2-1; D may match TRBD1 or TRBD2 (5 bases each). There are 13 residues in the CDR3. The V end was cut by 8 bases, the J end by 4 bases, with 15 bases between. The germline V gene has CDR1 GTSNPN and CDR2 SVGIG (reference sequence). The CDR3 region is CAGAADAYNEQFF. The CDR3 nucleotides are TGTGCCGGGGCAGCGGATGCGTACAATGAGCAGTTCTTC.

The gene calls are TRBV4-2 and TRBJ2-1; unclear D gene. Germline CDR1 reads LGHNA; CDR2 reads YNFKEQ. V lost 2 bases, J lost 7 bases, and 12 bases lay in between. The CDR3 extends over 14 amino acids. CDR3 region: CASSQMQLDNEQFF. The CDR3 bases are TGTGCCAGCAGCCAAATGCAGCTTGATAATGAGCAGTTCTTC.

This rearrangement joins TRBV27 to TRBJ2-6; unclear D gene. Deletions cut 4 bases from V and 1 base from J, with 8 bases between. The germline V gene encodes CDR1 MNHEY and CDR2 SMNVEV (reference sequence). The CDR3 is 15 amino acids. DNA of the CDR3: TGTGCCAGCAGTTGGGCCCTGTCTGGGGCCAACGTCCTGACTTTC. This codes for CASSWALSGANVLTF.

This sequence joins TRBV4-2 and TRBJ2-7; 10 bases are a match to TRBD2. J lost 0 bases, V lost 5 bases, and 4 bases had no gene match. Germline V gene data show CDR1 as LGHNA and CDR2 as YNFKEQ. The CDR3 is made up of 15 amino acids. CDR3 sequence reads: CASSYTSGNSYEQYF. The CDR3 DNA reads TGTGCCAGCAGCTATACTAGCGGGAACTCCTACGAGCAGTACTTC.

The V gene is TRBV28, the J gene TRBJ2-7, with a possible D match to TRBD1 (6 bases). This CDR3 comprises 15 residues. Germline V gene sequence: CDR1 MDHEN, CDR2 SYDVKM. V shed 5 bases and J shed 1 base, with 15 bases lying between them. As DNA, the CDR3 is TGTGCCAGCAGTCCTACCGCCAGGGGTTCCTACGAGCAGTACTTC. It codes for CASSPTARGSYEQYF.

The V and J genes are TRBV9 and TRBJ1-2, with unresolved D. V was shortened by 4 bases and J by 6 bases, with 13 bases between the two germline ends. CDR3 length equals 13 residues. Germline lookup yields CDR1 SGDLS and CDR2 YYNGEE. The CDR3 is CASSSRLENGYTF. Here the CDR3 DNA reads TGTGCCAGCAGCTCCCGGCTGGAGAATGGCTACACCTTC. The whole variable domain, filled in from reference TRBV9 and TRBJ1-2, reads DSGVTQTPKHLITATGQRVTLRCSPRSGDLSVYWYQQSLDQGLQFLIQYYNGEERAKGNILERFSAQQFPDLHSELNLSSLELGDSALYFCASSSRLENGYTFGSGTRLTVV.

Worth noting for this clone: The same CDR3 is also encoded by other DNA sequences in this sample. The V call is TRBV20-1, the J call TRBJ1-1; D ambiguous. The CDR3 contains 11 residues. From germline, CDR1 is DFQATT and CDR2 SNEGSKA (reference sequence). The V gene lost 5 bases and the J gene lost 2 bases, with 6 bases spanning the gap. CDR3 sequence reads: CSAPLNTEAFF. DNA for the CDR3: TGCAGTGCTCCCCTCAACACTGAAGCTTTCTTT.

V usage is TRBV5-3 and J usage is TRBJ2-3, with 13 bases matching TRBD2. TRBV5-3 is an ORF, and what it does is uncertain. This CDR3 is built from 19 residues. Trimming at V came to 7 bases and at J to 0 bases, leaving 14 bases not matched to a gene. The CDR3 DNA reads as TGTGCCAGATATCCCCCGAGACTAGCGGGAGGTCCTAGCACAGATACGCAGTATTTT. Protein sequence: CARYPPRLAGGPSTDTQYF.

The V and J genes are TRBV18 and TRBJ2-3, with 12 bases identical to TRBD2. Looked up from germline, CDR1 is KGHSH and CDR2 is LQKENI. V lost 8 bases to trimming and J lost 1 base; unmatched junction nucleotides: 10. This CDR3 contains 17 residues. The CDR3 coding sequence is TGTGCCAGCACCCCCGGGACTAGCGGGTTCCGCACAGATACGCAGTATTTT. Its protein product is CASTPGTSGFRTDTQYF.

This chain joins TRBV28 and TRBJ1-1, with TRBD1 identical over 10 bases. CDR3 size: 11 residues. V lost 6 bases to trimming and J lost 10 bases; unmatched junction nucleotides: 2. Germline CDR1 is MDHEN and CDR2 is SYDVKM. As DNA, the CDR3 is TGTGCCAGCAGGTGGGACAGGGGAGCTTTCTTT. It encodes CASRWDRGAFF.

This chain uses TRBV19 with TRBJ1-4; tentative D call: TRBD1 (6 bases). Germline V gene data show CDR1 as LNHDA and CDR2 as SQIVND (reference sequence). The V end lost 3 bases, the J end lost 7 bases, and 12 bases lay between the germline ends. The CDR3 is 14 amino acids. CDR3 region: CASSIFGGGEKLFF. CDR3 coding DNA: TGTGCCAGTAGTATTTTTGGAGGGGGTGAAAAACTGTTTTTT.

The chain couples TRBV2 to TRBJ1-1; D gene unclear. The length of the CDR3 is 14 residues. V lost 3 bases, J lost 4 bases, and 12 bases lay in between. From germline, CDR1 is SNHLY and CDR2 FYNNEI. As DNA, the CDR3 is TGTGCCAGCAGTGAGGCAGGTAAGGGCACTGAAGCTTTCTTT. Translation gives CASSEAGKGTEAFF.

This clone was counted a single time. CDR3 region: CASTLITVATLGAFF. The CDR3 DNA reads TGTGCCAGCACCCTGATAACGGTCGCGACCTTGGGGGCTTTCTTT. The chain links TRBV6-1 to TRBJ1-1; D is unresolved. Germline V lookup: CDR1 MNHNS, CDR2 SASEGT. Trimming removed 7 bases from V and 11 bases from J, with 26 bases in between. The CDR3 is 15 residues long.

The CDR3 spells CASSLTSNEQFF. The CDR3 nucleotides are TGTGCCAGCAGCTTAACTAGTAATGAGCAGTTCTTC. This chain links TRBV7-3 with TRBJ2-1; D is uncertain. The CDR3 extends over 12 amino acids. V lost 0 bases and J lost 7, with 4 bases in between. CDR1 is SGHTA and CDR2 is FQGTGA in the germline V gene.

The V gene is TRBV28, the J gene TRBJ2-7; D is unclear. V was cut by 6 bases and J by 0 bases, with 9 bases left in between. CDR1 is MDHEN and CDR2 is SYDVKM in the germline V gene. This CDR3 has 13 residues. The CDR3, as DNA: TGTGCCAGCAGGACCGGGCCCTCCTACGAGCAGTACTTC. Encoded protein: CASRTGPSYEQYF. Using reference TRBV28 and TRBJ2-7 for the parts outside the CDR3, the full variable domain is DVKVTQSSRYLVKRTGEKVFLECVQDMDHENMFWYRQDPGLGLRLIYFSYDVKMKEKGDIPEGYSVSREKKERFSLILESASTNQTSMYLCASRTGPSYEQYFGPGTRLTVT.

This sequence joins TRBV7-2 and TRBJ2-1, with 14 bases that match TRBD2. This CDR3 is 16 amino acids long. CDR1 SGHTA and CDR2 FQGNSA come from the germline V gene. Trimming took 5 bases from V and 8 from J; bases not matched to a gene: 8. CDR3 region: CASSLQPTSGRDEQFF. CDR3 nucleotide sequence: TGTGCCAGCAGCCTCCAACCGACTAGCGGGAGGGATGAGCAGTTCTTC.